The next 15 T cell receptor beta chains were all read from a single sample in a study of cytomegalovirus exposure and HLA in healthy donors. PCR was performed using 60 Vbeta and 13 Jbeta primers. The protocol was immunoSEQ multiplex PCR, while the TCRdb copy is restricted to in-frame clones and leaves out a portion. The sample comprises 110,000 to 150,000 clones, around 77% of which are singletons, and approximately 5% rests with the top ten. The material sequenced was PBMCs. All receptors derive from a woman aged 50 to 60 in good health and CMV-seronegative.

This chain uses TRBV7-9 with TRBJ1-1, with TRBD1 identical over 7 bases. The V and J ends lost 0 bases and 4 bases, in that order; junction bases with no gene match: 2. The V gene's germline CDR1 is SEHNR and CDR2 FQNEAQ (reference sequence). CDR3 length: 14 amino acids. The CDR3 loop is CASSLAGQLTEAFF. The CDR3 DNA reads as TGTGCCAGCAGCTTAGCGGGACAGCTCACTGAAGCTTTCTTT.

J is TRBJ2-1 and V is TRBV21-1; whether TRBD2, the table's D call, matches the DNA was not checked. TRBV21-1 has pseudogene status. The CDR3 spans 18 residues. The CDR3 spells CASSKNDPETPSYNEQFF. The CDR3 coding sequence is TGTGCCAGCAGCAAAAATGACCCGGAGACTCCCTCCTACAATGAGCAGTTCTTC.

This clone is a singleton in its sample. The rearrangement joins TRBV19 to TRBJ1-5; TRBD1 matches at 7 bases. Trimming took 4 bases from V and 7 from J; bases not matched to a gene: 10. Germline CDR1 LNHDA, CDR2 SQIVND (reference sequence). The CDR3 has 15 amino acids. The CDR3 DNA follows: TGTGCCAGTAGTACACAGGGGATTATTGTCCAGCCCCAGCATTTT. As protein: CASSTQGIIVQPQHF.

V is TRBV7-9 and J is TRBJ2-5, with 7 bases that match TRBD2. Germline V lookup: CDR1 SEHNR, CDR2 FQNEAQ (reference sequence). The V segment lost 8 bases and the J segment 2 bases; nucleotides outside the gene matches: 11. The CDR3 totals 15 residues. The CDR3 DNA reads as TGTGCCAGCTCAACCCCCGGGGGGTCACAAGAGACCCAGTACTTC. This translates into CASSTPGGSQETQYF. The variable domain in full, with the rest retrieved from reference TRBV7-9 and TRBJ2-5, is DTGVSQNPRHKITKRGQNVTFRCDPISEHNRLYWYRQTLGQGPEFLTYFQNEAQLEKSRLLSDRFSAERPKGSFSTLEIQRTEQGDSAMYLCASSTPGGSQETQYFGPGTRLLVL.

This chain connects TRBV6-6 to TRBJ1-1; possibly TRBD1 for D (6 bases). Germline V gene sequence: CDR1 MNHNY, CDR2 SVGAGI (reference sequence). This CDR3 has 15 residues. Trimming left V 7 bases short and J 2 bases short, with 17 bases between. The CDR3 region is CASTLSGQTNTEAFF. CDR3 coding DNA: TGTGCCAGCACCCTCAGCGGACAGACAAACACTGAAGCTTTCTTT.

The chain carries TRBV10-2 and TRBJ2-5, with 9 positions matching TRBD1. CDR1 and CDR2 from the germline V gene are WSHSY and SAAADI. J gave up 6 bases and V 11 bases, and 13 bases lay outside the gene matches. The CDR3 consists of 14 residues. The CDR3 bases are TGCGCCGCCCAGGAGGACAGGGGACGGAAGACCCAGTACTTC. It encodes CAAQEDRGRKTQYF.

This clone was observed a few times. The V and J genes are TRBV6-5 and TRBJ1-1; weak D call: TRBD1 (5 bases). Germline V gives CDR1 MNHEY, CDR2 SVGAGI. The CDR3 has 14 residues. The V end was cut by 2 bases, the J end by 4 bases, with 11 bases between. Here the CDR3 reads CASSYGQGGTEAFF. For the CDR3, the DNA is TGTGCCAGCAGTTACGGGCAGGGAGGCACTGAAGCTTTCTTT.

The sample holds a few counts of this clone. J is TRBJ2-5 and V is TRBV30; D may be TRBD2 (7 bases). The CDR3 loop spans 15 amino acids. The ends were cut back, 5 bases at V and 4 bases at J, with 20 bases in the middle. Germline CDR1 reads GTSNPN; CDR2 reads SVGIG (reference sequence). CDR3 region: CAWERGQGRGETQYF. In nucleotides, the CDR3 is TGTGCCTGGGAACGGGGGCAGGGGAGGGGAGAGACCCAGTACTTC.

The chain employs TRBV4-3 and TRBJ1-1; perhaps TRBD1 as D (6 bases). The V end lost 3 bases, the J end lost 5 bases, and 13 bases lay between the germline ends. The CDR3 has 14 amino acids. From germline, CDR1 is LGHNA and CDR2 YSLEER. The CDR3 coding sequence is TGCGCCAGCAGCCAGGACCACAGGGTTACTGAAGCTTTCTTT. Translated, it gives CASSQDHRVTEAFF.

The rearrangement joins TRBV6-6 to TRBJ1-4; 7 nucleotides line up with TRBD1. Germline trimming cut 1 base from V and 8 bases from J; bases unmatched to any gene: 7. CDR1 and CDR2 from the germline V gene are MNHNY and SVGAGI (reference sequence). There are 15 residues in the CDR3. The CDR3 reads CASSYWAGGREKLFF. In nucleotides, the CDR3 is TGTGCCAGCAGTTACTGGGCAGGGGGACGGGAAAAACTGTTTTTT.

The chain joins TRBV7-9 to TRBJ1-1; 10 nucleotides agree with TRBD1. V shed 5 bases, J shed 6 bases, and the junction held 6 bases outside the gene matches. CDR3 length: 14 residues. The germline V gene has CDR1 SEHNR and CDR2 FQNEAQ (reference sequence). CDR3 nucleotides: TGTGCCAGCAGCCACGGGACAGGGGAGTCTGAAGCTTTCTTT. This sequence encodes CASSHGTGESEAFF.

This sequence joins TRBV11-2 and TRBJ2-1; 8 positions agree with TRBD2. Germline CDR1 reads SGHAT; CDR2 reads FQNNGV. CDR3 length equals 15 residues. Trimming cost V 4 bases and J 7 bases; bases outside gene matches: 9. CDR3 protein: CASSSGLGGRNEQFF. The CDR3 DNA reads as TGTGCCAGCAGCTCGGGACTAGGAGGGAGAAATGAGCAGTTCTTC.

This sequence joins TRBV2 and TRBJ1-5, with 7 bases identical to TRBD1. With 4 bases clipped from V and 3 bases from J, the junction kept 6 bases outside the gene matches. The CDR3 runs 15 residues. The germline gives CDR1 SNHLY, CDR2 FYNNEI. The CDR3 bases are TGTGCCAGCAGTGGGGCAGGGGGTGACAATCAGCCCCAGCATTTT. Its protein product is CASSGAGGDNQPQHF. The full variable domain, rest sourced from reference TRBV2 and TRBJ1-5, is EPEVTQTPSHQVTQMGQEVILRCVPISNHLYFYWYRQILGQKVEFLVSFYNNEISEKSEIFDDQFSVERPDGSNFTLKIRSTKLEDSAMYFCASSGAGGDNQPQHFGDGTRLSIL.

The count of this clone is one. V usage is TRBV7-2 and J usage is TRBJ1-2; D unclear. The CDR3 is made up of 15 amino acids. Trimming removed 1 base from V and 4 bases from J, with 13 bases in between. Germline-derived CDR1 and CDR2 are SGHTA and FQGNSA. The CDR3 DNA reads TGTGCCAGCAGCTTAGATGCTGGCAGAACCTATGGCTACACCTTC. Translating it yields CASSLDAGRTYGYTF.

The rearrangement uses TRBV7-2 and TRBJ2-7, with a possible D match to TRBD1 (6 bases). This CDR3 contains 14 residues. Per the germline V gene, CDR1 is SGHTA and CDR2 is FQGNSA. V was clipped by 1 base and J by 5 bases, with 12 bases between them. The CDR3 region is CASSLVSGTHEQYF. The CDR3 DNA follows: TGTGCCAGCAGCTTAGTTTCCGGGACACACGAGCAGTACTTC.